What follows describes a single T cell receptor (beta chain). This sample is part of a study of T cell responses to AZD1222 COVID-19 vaccine. CDR1 SGHRS and CDR2 YFSETQ come from the germline V gene. V was pared by 0 bases and J by 1 base, with 14 bases between. The length of the CDR3 is 16 residues. Sequencing used immunoSEQ multiplex PCR; TCRdb keeps in-frame clones, though not all of them. The profile shows approximately 140,000 clones, about 90% of them singletons. Sequencing was performed on peripheral blood, taken 28 days after the second AZD1222 dose. The sequence came from an adult who received the AZD1222 COVID-19 vaccine. This rearrangement joins TRBV5-1 to TRBJ2-7; D perhaps matches TRBD2 (6 bases). The CDR3 coding sequence is TGCGCCAGCAGCTTGGCGGGGGATAGGGGTTCCTACGAGCAGTACTTC. Translated, it gives CASSLAGDRGSYEQYF.